One TCR beta chain is described in this entry. What it binds is not known. Unique molecular identifiers featured in each of the TCR beta cDNA libraries. TCRdb used MiXCR to reprocess the PCR reads, holding one entry per CDR3 protein. The table records hundreds of thousands of distinct CDR3 sequences, roughly 30% of them present only once. The sample is drawn from a study of post-analysis software for immune sequencing data. The CDR3 covers 14 residues. V lost 6 bases, J lost 7 bases, and 15 bases lay in between. Germline CDR1 MGHDK, CDR2 SYGVNS. Study observations and caveats: Patients had higher frequencies than controls of about 5 TRBV segments, including TRBV5-6, TRBV5-1 and TRBV20-1.

The clonotype was recovered from a girl under 18 with multiple sclerosis. The chain employs TRBV25-1 and TRBJ1-4; weak D call: TRBD1 (5 bases). The sequencing sample was made of blood. The CDR3 sequence is CASRETGVSEKLFF. The CDR3 DNA sequence: TGTGCCAGCAGGGAGACGGGGGTTTCTGAAAAACTGTTTTTT.